What follows is one T cell receptor (beta chain) and its context. Antigen specificity is unknown. The entry originates in a study of T cells in Graves' hyperthyroidism and ophthalmopathy. Study observations and caveats: Most clonotypes expanded in the thyroid (above 0.001) were also present in blood.

Amplified TCR beta CDR3 regions derived from RNA transcripts. The HTBI primer set drove a first-round RT-PCR of the TCR CDR3. TCRdb redid the calling of the multiplex PCR reads with MiXCR, one entry per CDR3 protein. The sample carries 700,000 to 950,000 distinct CDR3 sequences, around a third recorded once. The PBMCs studied were ones that came from about 10 ml fresh peripheral blood. Trimming took 4 bases from V and 7 from J, leaving 7 bases between them. This CDR3 is built from 11 residues. The sample was blood. This chain links TRBV12-3 or TRBV12-4 with TRBJ2-5; D remains ambiguous. This clonotype originated in a woman aged 35 to 49 with Graves' hyperthyroidism. Written as DNA, the CDR3 is TGTGCCAGCAGTTCCCCGTGGACCCAGTACTTC. Protein: CASSSPWTQYF.